Below, 24 T cell receptor beta chains from the same sample are listed, as sequenced in a study of T cells in Graves' hyperthyroidism and ophthalmopathy. From RNA transcripts, TCR beta CDR3 regions were amplified. HTBI primers drove first-round RT-PCR of the TCR CDR3. TCRdb re-called the multiplex PCR reads with MiXCR, one entry per CDR3 protein. The table has 300,000 or so distinct CDR3 sequences, about a sixth seen once. The sample taken for sequencing was blood. The origin of the receptors is a woman in her sixties with Graves' ophthalmopathy.

DNA for the CDR3: TGTGCCAGCAGCTTATCTCGCGGGGGCGACTTCTCTTTCAATCAGCCCCAGCATTTT. Its translation is CASSLSRGGDFSFNQPQHF. The chain is built from TRBV7-9 and TRBJ1-5; D is possibly TRBD1 (6 bases). Per germline, CDR1 SEHNR and CDR2 FQNEAQ (reference sequence). The V end lost 2 bases, the J end lost 3 bases, and 23 bases lay between the germline ends. This CDR3 is 19 amino acids long.

Details on this clonotype: A clone one base away is much larger, so this may be a read error. The rearrangement joins TRBV28 to TRBJ2-6, with a possible D match to TRBD1 (5 bases). Per the germline V gene, CDR1 is MDHEN and CDR2 is SYDVKM. The CDR3 totals 14 residues. The CDR3 nucleotides are TGTGCCAGCAATAATCCCTCTGGGGCCAACATCCTGACTTTC. This sequence encodes CASNNPSGANILTF.

The table lists this clonotype with many counts. V and J are TRBV27 and TRBJ1-2, with D uncertain. The CDR3 has 15 amino acids. The germline gives CDR1 MNHEY, CDR2 SMNVEV (reference sequence). Trimming shortened V by 0 bases and J by 8 bases, and 16 bases separated the two germline ends. For the CDR3, the DNA is TGTGCCAGCAGTTTATCAGAGGGTATGACATGGGGCTACACCTTC. This translates into CASSLSEGMTWGYTF.

This chain uses TRBV4-3 with TRBJ2-7; 7 bases match TRBD1. Germline V lookup: CDR1 LGHNA, CDR2 YSLEER. The length of the CDR3 is 15 residues. After removal of 0 bases from V and 4 bases from J, the junction contained 6 bases not matched to a gene. As DNA, the CDR3 is TGCGCCAGCAGCCAAGATTTGCAGGGGGTTTACGAGCAGTACTTC. Residues: CASSQDLQGVYEQYF.

This clonotype appeared many times. The chain's CDR3 is CASSYDSNQPQHF. Written as DNA, the CDR3 is TGTGCCAGCTCATATGATAGCAATCAGCCCCAGCATTTT. The chain links TRBV6-5 to TRBJ1-5; D is unclear. The length of the CDR3 is 13 residues. V lost 8 bases to trimming and J lost 0 bases, with 8 bases between them. The germline V gene has CDR1 MNHEY and CDR2 SVGAGI.

This clonotype was observed a handful of times. The chain is built from TRBV11-2 and TRBJ2-3; D ambiguous. This CDR3 spans 12 amino acids. Germline V lookup: CDR1 SGHAT, CDR2 FQNNGV. Trimming left V 5 bases short and J 4 bases short, with 7 bases between. This CDR3 reads CASSHIPDTQYF. The CDR3 DNA reads as TGTGCCAGCAGCCATATCCCAGATACGCAGTATTTT.

As regards this clonotype: A much larger clone sits a single nucleotide away, making a read error possible. The rearrangement joins TRBV29-1 to TRBJ2-3; 8 positions agree with TRBD2. The ends lost 4 bases at V and 2 bases at J; junction bases unmatched: 8. The CDR3 extends over 15 amino acids. Germline CDR1 reads SQVTM; CDR2 reads ANQGSEA. The DNA of the CDR3 is TGCAGCGTTGGAGATTACGGGAGGGCCACAGATACGCAGTATTTT. Residues: CSVGDYGRATDTQYF.

The rearrangement uses TRBV20-1 and TRBJ2-5, with 8 bases that match TRBD1. This CDR3 has 14 residues. J gave up 5 bases and V 3 bases, and 8 bases lay outside the gene matches. Germline V CDR1 and CDR2: DFQATT, SNEGSKA (reference sequence). In DNA, the CDR3 is TGCAGTGCTAGTACCAGGGGGCCGGGTGAGACCCAGTACTTC. It yields the protein CSASTRGPGETQYF.

This clonotype was observed at least ten times. The J gene is TRBJ2-1, the V gene TRBV11-2, with a tentative D call TRBD1 (6 bases). V was trimmed by 5 bases and J by 10 bases, leaving 12 bases between them. The germline V gene encodes CDR1 SGHAT and CDR2 FQNNGV. The CDR3 loop spans 12 amino acids. CDR3 region: CASSKEQGEQFF. The CDR3 DNA is TGTGCCAGCAGCAAGGAACAGGGAGAGCAGTTCTTC.

This clonotype was seen many times. The V call is TRBV11-2, the J call TRBJ2-1; D is uncertain. Germline loops: CDR1 SGHAT, CDR2 FQNNGV. CDR3 length: 13 residues. V was clipped by 7 bases and J by 7 bases, with 14 bases between them. This CDR3 is CASTIVGWNEQFF. Written as DNA, the CDR3 is TGTGCCAGCACCATCGTCGGGTGGAATGAGCAGTTCTTC.

V usage is TRBV10-3 and J usage is TRBJ1-2; D uncertain. CDR3 length: 13 residues. CDR1 is ENHRY and CDR2 is SYGVKD in the germline V gene. The germline V and J ends were trimmed by 4 bases and 7 bases, with 13 bases remaining between them. CDR3 region: CAISGTPAAGYTF. The CDR3 region has the DNA TGTGCCATCAGTGGAACTCCCGCCGCTGGCTACACCTTC.

This chain uses TRBV5-1 with TRBJ2-3; 15 bases are shared with TRBD2. This CDR3 has 17 amino acids. With 4 bases clipped from V and 0 bases from J, the junction kept 3 bases outside the gene matches. The germline V gene encodes CDR1 SGHRS and CDR2 YFSETQ. The CDR3 loop reads CASSRTSGGASTDTQYF. The CDR3 DNA reads TGCGCCAGCAGCCGGACTAGCGGGGGGGCCAGCACAGATACGCAGTATTTT.

The chain recombines TRBV7-9 with TRBJ1-1; D remains unclear. The CDR3 runs to 13 residues. The germline CDR1 and CDR2 sequences are SEHNR and FQNEAQ (reference sequence). Trimming shortened V by 6 bases and J by 11 bases, and 19 bases separated the two germline ends. CDR3 sequence (DNA): TGTGCCAGCAGATGGGGAGGGCGGGTGGAGGCTTTCTTT. Translating gives CASRWGGRVEAFF.

This clonotype was seen a few times. The V call is TRBV28, the J call TRBJ2-7; D gene ambiguous. Trimming pared 2 bases from V and 9 bases from J, leaving 14 bases between. The germline CDR1 and CDR2 sequences are MDHEN and SYDVKM. The CDR3 length is 13 residues. The CDR3: CASSLPGLPGQYF. The CDR3 DNA follows: TGTGCCAGCAGTTTACCGGGTCTACCGGGGCAGTACTTC.

This clonotype was seen many times. The rearrangement joins TRBV28 to TRBJ2-1; TRBD2 might be the D (7 bases). With 5 bases removed from V and 5 bases from J, the gap between germline ends came to 19 bases. The CDR3 sequence is 16 residues long. CDR1 and CDR2 from the germline V gene are MDHEN and SYDVKM. The CDR3 sequence is CASSELGGLGHNEQFF. As DNA, the CDR3 is TGTGCCAGCAGTGAATTGGGGGGGCTGGGGCACAATGAGCAGTTCTTC.

This clonotype has ten or more counts. The rearrangement joins TRBV7-2 to TRBJ1-1; D remains unclear. Germline CDR1 is SGHTA and CDR2 is FQGNSA. The CDR3 extends over 13 amino acids. V gave up 3 bases and J gave up 4 bases, with 9 bases separating them. CDR3 region: CASSFYEGTEAFF. In DNA form, the CDR3 reads TGTGCCAGCAGCTTCTACGAGGGCACTGAAGCTTTCTTT.

Only a few counts were recorded for this clonotype. The chain uses TRBV16 and TRBJ2-7; possible D gene TRBD1, 6 bases. The CDR3 is 14 amino acids. The germline V gene has CDR1 KGHSY and CDR2 FQNENV. Trimming removed 3 bases from V and 4 bases from J, with 13 bases in between. CDR3 residues: CASSHGQSEYEQYF. The CDR3 DNA follows: TGTGCCAGCAGCCACGGACAGTCGGAATACGAGCAGTACTTC. Drawing the rest from reference TRBV16 and TRBJ2-7, the complete variable domain is GEEVAQTPKHLVRGEGQKAKLYCAPIKGHSYVFWYQQVLKNEFKFLISFQNENVFDETGMPKERFSAKCLPNSPCSLEIQATKLEDSAVYFCASSHGQSEYEQYFGPGTRLTVT.

The sample holds one count of this clonotype. V is TRBV28 and J is TRBJ1-2; 9 nucleotides match TRBD1. V was pared by 5 bases and J by 1 base, with 8 bases of the junction left unmatched. Germline V gene data show CDR1 as MDHEN and CDR2 as SYDVKM. The CDR3 has 16 amino acids. The CDR3 reads CASSRGQGLVNYGYTF. CDR3 nucleotide sequence: TGTGCCAGCAGTCGGGGACAGGGACTTGTTAACTATGGCTACACCTTC.

The table lists this clonotype with many counts. The chain is built from TRBV27 and TRBJ2-2; a weak D match, TRBD1 (6 bases). Germline V gives CDR1 MNHEY, CDR2 SMNVEV (reference sequence). CDR3 size: 16 residues. The V and J ends lost 5 bases and 7 bases respectively, with 20 bases between them. CDR3 protein: CASSPPGHSFVGELFF. In nucleotides, the CDR3 is TGTGCCAGCAGTCCTCCGGGACACAGTTTCGTCGGGGAGCTGTTTTTT.

This chain links TRBV6-1 with TRBJ2-7, with D possibly matching TRBD2 (6 bases). The CDR3 length is 13 residues. Germline CDR1 MNHNS, CDR2 SASEGT. The V end was cut by 5 bases, the J end by 6 bases, with 14 bases between. The DNA of the CDR3 is TGTGCCAGCAGTAAATTTGGAGGGGTCGAGCAGTACTTC. It encodes CASSKFGGVEQYF.

This clonotype was counted only a few times. The rearrangement joins TRBV7-9 to TRBJ1-4, with TRBD1 matching over 8 bases. Germline V lookup: CDR1 SEHNR, CDR2 FQNEAQ (reference sequence). With 5 bases clipped from V and 7 bases from J, the junction kept 9 bases outside the gene matches. The CDR3 covers 15 residues. The CDR3 sequence is CASSHGQGLGEKLFF. In nucleotides, the CDR3 is TGTGCCAGCAGCCATGGACAGGGATTGGGTGAAAAACTGTTTTTT.

Ten or more counts support this clonotype. This rearrangement joins TRBV9 to TRBJ2-7; 9 bases agree with TRBD2. The J segment lost 5 bases and the V segment lost 0 bases, leaving 9 bases of the junction unmatched. The CDR3 covers 16 residues. Looked up from germline, CDR1 is SGDLS and CDR2 is YYNGEE. The CDR3 bases are TGTGCCAGCAGCGTAGGGATTAGCGGGAGTAGGGACGAGCAGTACTTC. It translates to CASSVGISGSRDEQYF. Based on the CDR3 plus reference TRBV9 and TRBJ2-7, the full variable domain is DSGVTQTPKHLITATGQRVTLRCSPRSGDLSVYWYQQSLDQGLQFLIQYYNGEERAKGNILERFSAQQFPDLHSELNLSSLELGDSALYFCASSVGISGSRDEQYFGPGTRLTVT.

The sample holds many counts of this clonotype. The J gene is TRBJ2-6, the V gene TRBV2; 10 nucleotides agree with TRBD1. V lost 5 bases, J lost 2 bases, and 3 bases stayed unmatched. Looked up from germline, CDR1 is SNHLY and CDR2 is FYNNEI. The length of the CDR3 is 16 residues. This CDR3 is CASSRTGGTGANVLTF. Written as DNA, the CDR3 is TGTGCCAGCAGTAGGACAGGGGGGACTGGGGCCAACGTCCTGACTTTC.

With respect to this clonotype: This may stem from a read error, because a much larger clone lies one nucleotide away. The rearrangement uses TRBV28 and TRBJ2-7; 7 bases fit TRBD2. The CDR3 consists of 13 residues. Per germline, CDR1 MDHEN and CDR2 SYDVKM. CDR3 DNA: TGTGCCAGCATTAGGGAGGGCGCCTACGGGCAGTACTTC. It yields the protein CASIREGAYGQYF.